Listed below are T cell receptor beta chains from one sample, sequenced in a study of shared clonotypes between healthy human individuals. Clones were read by immunoSEQ multiplex PCR, and TCRdb kept only the in-frame ones, dropping some. Of just over 2,000,000 clones listed, 90% to 95% are singletons. What was sequenced was naive CD4+ T cells sorted from blood. The receptors derive from a man aged 18 to 29 in good health. Each CDR3 is given with its conserved first and last residue. Fields, in order: V gene, J gene, CDR3 protein.

v_gene: TRBV2
j_gene: TRBJ2-2
CDR3aa: CASKIVGVTGELFF

v_gene: TRBV6-1
j_gene: TRBJ2-3
CDR3aa: CASNGQVNTDTQYF

v_gene: TRBV5-1
j_gene: TRBJ1-5
CDR3aa: CASSLGVSGNSRGRDQPQHF

v_gene: TRBV5-1
j_gene: TRBJ2-3
CDR3aa: CASSPTGQIVDTQYF

v_gene: TRBV6-5
j_gene: TRBJ1-2
CDR3aa: CASSYYPRVNYGYTF

v_gene: TRBV19
j_gene: TRBJ2-7
CDR3aa: CASKTIPGHPYEQYF

v_gene: TRBV30
j_gene: TRBJ1-3
CDR3aa: CAWMPGTGGNTIYF

v_gene: TRBV4-1
j_gene: TRBJ2-1
CDR3aa: CASSQVVLGSGSGLDEQFF

v_gene: TRBV30
j_gene: TRBJ1-5
CDR3aa: CAWTGQGGQPQHF

v_gene: TRBV28
j_gene: TRBJ2-7
CDR3aa: CASSFPWGTHMDYEQYF

v_gene: TRBV10-3
j_gene: TRBJ1-5
CDR3aa: CAISERVGQPQHF

v_gene: TRBV15
j_gene: TRBJ2-7
CDR3aa: CATSPGTRAHEQYF

v_gene: TRBV7-9
j_gene: TRBJ1-5
CDR3aa: CASSLGTGYMNGNQPQHF

v_gene: TRBV5-1
j_gene: TRBJ1-6
CDR3aa: CASNSGVLNSPLHF

v_gene: TRBV2
j_gene: TRBJ2-5
CDR3aa: CASSEASRRMGETQYF

v_gene: TRBV20-1
j_gene: TRBJ2-5
CDR3aa: CSATGEETQYF

v_gene: TRBV18
j_gene: TRBJ2-7
CDR3aa: CASSPQLSRDIPYEQYF

v_gene: TRBV9
j_gene: TRBJ2-6
CDR3aa: CASSSGGRGATGANVLTF

v_gene: TRBV25-1
j_gene: TRBJ1-4
CDR3aa: CANDRVGTNEKLFF

v_gene: TRBV7-2
j_gene: TRBJ1-3
CDR3aa: CASSLAGGPSSGNTIYF

v_gene: TRBV7-8
j_gene: TRBJ1-6
CDR3aa: CASSLGGRSNSYNSPLHF

v_gene: TRBV6-1
j_gene: TRBJ2-5
CDR3aa: CASSEWGGGTQYF

v_gene: TRBV10-3
j_gene: TRBJ1-3
CDR3aa: CAISEGQGEGNTIYF

v_gene: TRBV18
j_gene: TRBJ2-3
CDR3aa: CASSPNPSPTDTQYF

v_gene: TRBV10-3
j_gene: TRBJ1-2
CDR3aa: CAISESDPNYGYTF

v_gene: TRBV11-3
j_gene: TRBJ2-1
CDR3aa: CASSLGLAGGPNEQFF

v_gene: TRBV10-2
j_gene: TRBJ2-7
CDR3aa: CASGQETSYEQYF

v_gene: TRBV30
j_gene: TRBJ1-1
CDR3aa: CAWTRQGSTEAFF

v_gene: TRBV11-2
j_gene: TRBJ2-5
CDR3aa: CASSLATSGSVVRETQYF

v_gene: TRBV28
j_gene: TRBJ1-5
CDR3aa: CASDRGGANGPQHF

v_gene: TRBV29-1
j_gene: TRBJ1-2
CDR3aa: CSVASPGQGGYTF

v_gene: TRBV4-2
j_gene: TRBJ2-2
CDR3aa: CASSQGGTVANTGELFF

v_gene: TRBV5-4
j_gene: TRBJ1-2
CDR3aa: CASSPQGSHYGYTF

v_gene: TRBV6-1
j_gene: TRBJ2-2
CDR3aa: CASGKPGELFF

v_gene: TRBV30
j_gene: TRBJ1-6
CDR3aa: CAWSVSRTQSYNSPLHF

v_gene: TRBV5-4
j_gene: TRBJ1-5
CDR3aa: CASSSDRTQPQHF

v_gene: TRBV29-1
j_gene: TRBJ1-5
CDR3aa: CSVEGQGRGGVVGNNQPQHF

v_gene: TRBV9
j_gene: TRBJ2-3
CDR3aa: CATSGGASDTQYF

v_gene: TRBV4-1
j_gene: TRBJ1-5
CDR3aa: CASSQGTANNQPQHF

v_gene: TRBV4-1
j_gene: TRBJ1-4
CDR3aa: CASRENRGSNEKLFF

v_gene: TRBV5-1
j_gene: TRBJ2-3
CDR3aa: CASSLATSGTDTQYF

v_gene: TRBV5-4
j_gene: TRBJ2-7
CDR3aa: CASSPGSTGLAYYEQYF

v_gene: TRBV5-5
j_gene: TRBJ1-5
CDR3aa: CASSLEQGSNQPQHF

v_gene: TRBV10-3
j_gene: TRBJ2-7
CDR3aa: CAIREGTSGGNEQYF

v_gene: TRBV5-4
j_gene: TRBJ2-2
CDR3aa: CASTLGIGNTGELFF

v_gene: TRBV10-1
j_gene: TRBJ2-3
CDR3aa: CASSPGQGTDTQYF